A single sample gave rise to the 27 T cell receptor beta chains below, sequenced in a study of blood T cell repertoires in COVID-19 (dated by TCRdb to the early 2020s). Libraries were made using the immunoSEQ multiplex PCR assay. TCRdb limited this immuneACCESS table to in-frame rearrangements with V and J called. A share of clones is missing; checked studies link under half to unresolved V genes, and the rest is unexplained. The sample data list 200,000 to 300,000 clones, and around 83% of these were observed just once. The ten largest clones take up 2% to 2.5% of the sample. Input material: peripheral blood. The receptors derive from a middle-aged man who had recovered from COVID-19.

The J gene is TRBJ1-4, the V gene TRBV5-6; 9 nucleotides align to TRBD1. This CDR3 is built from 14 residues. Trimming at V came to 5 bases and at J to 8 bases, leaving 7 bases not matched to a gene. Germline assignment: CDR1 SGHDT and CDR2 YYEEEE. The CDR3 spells CASSRGTGQEKLFF. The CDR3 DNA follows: TGTGCCAGCAGTCGCGGGACAGGGCAGGAAAAACTGTTTTTT.

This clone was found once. This CDR3 is CASSITSTLMEKLFF. DNA for the CDR3: TGTGCCAGTAGTATAACGAGTACGTTGATGGAAAAACTGTTTTTT. The rearrangement links TRBV19 to TRBJ1-4; D gene unclear. The V end was cut by 2 bases, the J end by 8 bases, with 15 bases between. CDR1 and CDR2 from the germline V gene are LNHDA and SQIVND (reference sequence). The CDR3 loop spans 15 amino acids. Complete variable domain (other parts from reference TRBV19 and TRBJ1-4): DGGITQSPKYLFRKEGQNVTLSCEQNLNHDAMYWYRQDPGQGLRLIYYSQIVNDFQKGDIAEGYSVSREKKESFPLTVTSAQKNPTAFYLCASSITSTLMEKLFFGSGTQLSVL.

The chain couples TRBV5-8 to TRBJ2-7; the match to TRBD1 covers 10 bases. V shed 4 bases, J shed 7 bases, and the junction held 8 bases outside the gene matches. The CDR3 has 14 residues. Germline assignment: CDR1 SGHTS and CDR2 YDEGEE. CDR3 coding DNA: TGTGCCAGCAGCCAGGGACAGGGGCGTCGGGAGCAGTACTTC. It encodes CASSQGQGRREQYF.

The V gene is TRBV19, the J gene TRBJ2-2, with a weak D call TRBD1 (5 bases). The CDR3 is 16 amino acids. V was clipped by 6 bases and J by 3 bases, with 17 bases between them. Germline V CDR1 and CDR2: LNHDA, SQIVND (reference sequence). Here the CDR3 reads CASSLSPGWDTGELFF. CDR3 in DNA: TGTGCCAGTAGCCTATCCCCAGGGTGGGACACCGGGGAGCTGTTTTTT.

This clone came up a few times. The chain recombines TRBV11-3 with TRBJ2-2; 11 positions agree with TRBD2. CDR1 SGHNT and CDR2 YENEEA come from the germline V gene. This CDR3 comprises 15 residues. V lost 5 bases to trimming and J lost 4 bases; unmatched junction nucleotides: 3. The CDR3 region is CASSISGGATGELFF. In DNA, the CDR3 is TGTGCCAGCAGCATTAGCGGGGGGGCCACCGGGGAGCTGTTTTTT.

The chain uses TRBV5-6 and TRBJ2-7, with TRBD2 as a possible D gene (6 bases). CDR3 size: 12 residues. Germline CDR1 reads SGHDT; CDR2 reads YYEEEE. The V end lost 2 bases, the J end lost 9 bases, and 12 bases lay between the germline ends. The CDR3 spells CASSFMGGGQYF. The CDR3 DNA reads TGTGCCAGCAGCTTCATGGGAGGCGGGCAGTACTTC.

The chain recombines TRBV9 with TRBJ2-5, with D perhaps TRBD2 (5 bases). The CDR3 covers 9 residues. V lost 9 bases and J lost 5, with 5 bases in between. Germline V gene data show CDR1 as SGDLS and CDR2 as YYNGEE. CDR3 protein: CATSETQYF. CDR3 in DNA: TGTGCCACTAGCGAGACCCAGTACTTC.

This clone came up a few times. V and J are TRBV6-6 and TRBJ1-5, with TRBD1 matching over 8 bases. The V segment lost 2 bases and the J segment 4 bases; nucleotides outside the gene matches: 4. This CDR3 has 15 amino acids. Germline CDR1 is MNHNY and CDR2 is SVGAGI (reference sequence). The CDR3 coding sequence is TGTGCCAGCAGTTACCGCGACAGGGGAAATCAGCCCCAGCATTTT. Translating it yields CASSYRDRGNQPQHF.

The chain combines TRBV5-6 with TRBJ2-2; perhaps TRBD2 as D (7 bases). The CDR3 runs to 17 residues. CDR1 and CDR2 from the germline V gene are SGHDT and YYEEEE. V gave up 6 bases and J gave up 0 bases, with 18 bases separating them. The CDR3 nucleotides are TGTGCCAGCACCATGGGTCCGCGGGGGCCGAACACCGGGGAGCTGTTTTTT. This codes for CASTMGPRGPNTGELFF.

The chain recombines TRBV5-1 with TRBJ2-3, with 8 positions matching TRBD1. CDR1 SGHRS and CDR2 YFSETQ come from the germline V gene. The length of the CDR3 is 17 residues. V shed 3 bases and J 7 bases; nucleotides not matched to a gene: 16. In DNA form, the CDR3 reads TGCGCCAGCAGCTCGTCACCACAGGGGGTTATTGTAAATACGCAGTATTTT. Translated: CASSSSPQGVIVNTQYF.

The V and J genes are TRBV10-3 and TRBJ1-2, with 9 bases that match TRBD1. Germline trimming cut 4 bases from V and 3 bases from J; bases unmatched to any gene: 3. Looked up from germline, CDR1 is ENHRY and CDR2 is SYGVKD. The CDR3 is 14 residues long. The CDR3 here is CAISARTGDYGYTF. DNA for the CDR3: TGTGCCATCAGTGCCAGGACAGGGGACTATGGCTACACCTTC.

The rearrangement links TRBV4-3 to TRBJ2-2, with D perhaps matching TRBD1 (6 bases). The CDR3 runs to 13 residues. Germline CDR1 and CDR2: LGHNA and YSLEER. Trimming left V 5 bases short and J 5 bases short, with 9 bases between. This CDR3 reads CASSARGTGELFF. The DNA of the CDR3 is TGCGCCAGCAGCGCCAGGGGAACCGGGGAGCTGTTTTTT.

The CDR3: CASSYSGASGRHTQYF. CDR3 in DNA: TGTGCCAGCAGTTACTCAGGGGCTAGCGGCAGACATACGCAGTATTTT. This rearrangement joins TRBV6-2 or TRBV6-3 to TRBJ2-3, with 7 bases identical to TRBD2. The CDR3 is made up of 16 amino acids. Germline CDR1 reads MNHEY; CDR2 reads SVGEGT. Trimming at V came to 0 bases and at J to 7 bases, leaving 10 bases not matched to a gene.

Here the CDR3 DNA reads TGCGCCAGCAGCCAAGAATCGCCCCTAGCGGGGTCCTACAATGAGCAGTTCTTC. Its translation: CASSQESPLAGSYNEQFF. The chain joins TRBV4-3 to TRBJ2-1; 9 nucleotides agree with TRBD2. This CDR3 has 18 amino acids. Germline V gene data show CDR1 as LGHNA and CDR2 as YSLEER. V gave up 0 bases and J gave up 1 base; unmatched junction bases: 7.

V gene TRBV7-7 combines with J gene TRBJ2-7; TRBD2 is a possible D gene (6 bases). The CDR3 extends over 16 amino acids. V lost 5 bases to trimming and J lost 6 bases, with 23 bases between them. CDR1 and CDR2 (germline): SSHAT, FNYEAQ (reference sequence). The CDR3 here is CASSREFGDAGGEQYF. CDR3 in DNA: TGTGCCAGCAGCCGGGAGTTTGGGGATGCCGGTGGCGAGCAGTACTTC.

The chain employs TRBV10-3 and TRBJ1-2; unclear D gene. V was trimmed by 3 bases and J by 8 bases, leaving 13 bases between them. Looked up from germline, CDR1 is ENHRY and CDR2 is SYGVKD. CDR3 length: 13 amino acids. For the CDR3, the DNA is TGTGCCATCAGTGACCGGTCCCCCGGGGGCTACACCTTC. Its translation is CAISDRSPGGYTF.

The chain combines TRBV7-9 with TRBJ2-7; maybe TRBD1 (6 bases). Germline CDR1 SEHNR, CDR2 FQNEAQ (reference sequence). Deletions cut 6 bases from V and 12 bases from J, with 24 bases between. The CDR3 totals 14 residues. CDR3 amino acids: CASSWLGASDPLYF. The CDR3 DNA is TGTGCCAGCAGTTGGCTGGGGGCCTCAGACCCTCTGTACTTC.

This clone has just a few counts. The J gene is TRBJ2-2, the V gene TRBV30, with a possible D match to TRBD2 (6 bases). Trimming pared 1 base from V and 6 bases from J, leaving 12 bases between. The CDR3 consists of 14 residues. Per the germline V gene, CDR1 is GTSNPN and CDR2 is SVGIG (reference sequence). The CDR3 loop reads CAWSGGVAAGELFF. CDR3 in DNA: TGTGCCTGGAGTGGGGGTGTAGCGGCCGGGGAGCTGTTTTTT.

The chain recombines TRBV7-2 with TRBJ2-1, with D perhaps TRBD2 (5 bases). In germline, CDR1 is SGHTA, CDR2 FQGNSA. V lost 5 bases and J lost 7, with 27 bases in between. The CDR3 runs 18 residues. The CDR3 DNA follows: TGTGCCAGCAGCCTTTTCTATGGTGTGGGGAGTCCTGAAAATGAGCAGTTCTTC. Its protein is CASSLFYGVGSPENEQFF.

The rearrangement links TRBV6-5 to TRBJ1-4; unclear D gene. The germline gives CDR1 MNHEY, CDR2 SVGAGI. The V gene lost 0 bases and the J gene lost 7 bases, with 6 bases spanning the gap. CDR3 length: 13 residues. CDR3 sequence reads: CASSYSVAEKLFF. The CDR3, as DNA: TGTGCCAGCAGTTACTCGGTGGCTGAAAAACTGTTTTTT.

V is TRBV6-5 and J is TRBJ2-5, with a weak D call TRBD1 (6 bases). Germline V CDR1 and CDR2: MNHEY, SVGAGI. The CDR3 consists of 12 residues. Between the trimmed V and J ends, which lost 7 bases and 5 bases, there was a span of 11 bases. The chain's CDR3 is CASNRVLETQYF. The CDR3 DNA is TGTGCCAGCAACAGGGTACTGGAGACCCAGTACTTC.

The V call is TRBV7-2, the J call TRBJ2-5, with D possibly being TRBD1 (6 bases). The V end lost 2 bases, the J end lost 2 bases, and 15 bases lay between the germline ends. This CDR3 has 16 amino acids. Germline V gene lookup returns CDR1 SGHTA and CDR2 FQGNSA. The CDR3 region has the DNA TGTGCCAGCAGCTTAACCCCCGGGACAACTCAAGAGACCCAGTACTTC. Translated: CASSLTPGTTQETQYF. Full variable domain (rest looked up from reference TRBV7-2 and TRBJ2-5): GAGVSQSPSNKVTEKGKDVELRCDPISGHTALYWYRQSLGQGLEFLIYFQGNSAPDKSGLPSDRFSAERTGGSVSTLTIQRTQQEDSAVYLCASSLTPGTTQETQYFGPGTRLLVL.

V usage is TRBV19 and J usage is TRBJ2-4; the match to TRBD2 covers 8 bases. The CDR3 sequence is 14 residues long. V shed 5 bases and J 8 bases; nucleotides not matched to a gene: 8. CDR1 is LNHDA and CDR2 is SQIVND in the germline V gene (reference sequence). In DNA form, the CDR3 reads TGTGCCAGTAGTCAAGCGGGAGACGGGGACATTCAGTACTTC. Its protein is CASSQAGDGDIQYF.

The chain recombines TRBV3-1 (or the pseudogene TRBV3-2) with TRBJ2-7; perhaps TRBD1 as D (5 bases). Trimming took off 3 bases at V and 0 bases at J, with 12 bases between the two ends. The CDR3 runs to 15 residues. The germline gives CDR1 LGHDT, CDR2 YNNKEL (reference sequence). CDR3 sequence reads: CASSQGRASSYEQYF. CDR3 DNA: TGTGCCAGCAGCCAGGGCAGGGCTAGCTCCTACGAGCAGTACTTC.

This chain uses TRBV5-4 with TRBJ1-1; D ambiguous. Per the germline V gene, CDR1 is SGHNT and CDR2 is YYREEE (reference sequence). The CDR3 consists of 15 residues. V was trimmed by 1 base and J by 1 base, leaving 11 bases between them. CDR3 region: CASSLRETPNTEAFF. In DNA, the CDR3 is TGTGCCAGCAGCTTGCGCGAGACACCGAACACTGAAGCTTTCTTT.

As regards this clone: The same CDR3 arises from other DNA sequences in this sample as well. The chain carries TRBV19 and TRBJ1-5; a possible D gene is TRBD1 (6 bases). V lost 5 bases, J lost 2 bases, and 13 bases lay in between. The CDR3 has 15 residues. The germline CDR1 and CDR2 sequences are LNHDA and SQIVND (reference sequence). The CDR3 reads CASSPIPGGNQPQHF. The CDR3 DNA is TGTGCCAGTAGTCCCATTCCAGGGGGCAATCAGCCCCAGCATTTT.

CDR3 coding DNA: TGCGCCAGCAGCCCCTACACGGGCCGGGGTGGCTACACCTTC. As protein: CASSPYTGRGGYTF. The chain joins TRBV23-1 to TRBJ1-2; D is uncertain. TRBV23-1 is flagged as an ORF with uncertain function. The CDR3 has 14 amino acids. Trimming removed 6 bases from V and 7 bases from J, with 18 bases in between.